The rows below give T cell receptor beta chains drawn from one sample of a study of T-cell memory formation after mild COVID-19. TCRdb used MiXCR to reprocess the 5' RACE reads, holding one entry per CDR3 protein. Here the sample spans around 260,000 distinct CDR3 sequences, around 15% being singletons. The sample comprised PBMCs or a T cell subset sorted from them (not recorded which). The source of these receptors is a man younger than 35 who had mild COVID-19 (a few samples of this study predate the infection). Cell type and time point are not known. Each CDR3 is given with its conserved first and last residue. D genes are given only for firm matches. A row's size may be missing; if present it is once, few, many or a size class.

>-|TRBD2|TRBJ2-2|TRBV7-9
TGTGCCAGCCCCGCGACTAGCGGGGGCCCTAACACCGGGGAGCTGTTTTTT
CASPATSGGPNTGELFF
>-|TRBD2|TRBJ2-1|TRBV7-3
TGTGCCAGTAGCCGGGGGGGCGTCACCTACAATGAGCAGTTCTTC
CASSRGGVTYNEQFF
>few|-|TRBJ2-5|TRBV20-1
TGCAGTGCCGAACAGGGCTCCCAAGAGACCCAGTACTTC
CSAEQGSQETQYF
>few|TRBD1|TRBJ2-5|TRBV7-9
TGTGCCAGCAGCTTAGGGCAGGGGGTGAAGGAGACCCAGTACTTC
CASSLGQGVKETQYF
>few|-|TRBJ2-1|TRBV28
TGTGCCAGCGTCGGGCAGGCCGTTCCCTACAATGAGCAGTTCTTC
CASVGQAVPYNEQFF
>few|-|TRBJ1-5|TRBV10-2
TGCGCCAGCAGTGAGTCGGTCGGCGAACAGCCCCAGCATTTT
CASSESVGEQPQHF
>-|-|TRBJ2-3|TRBV20-1
TGCAGTGCCCACCCCACCTACGCGAGGGGCGGAACAGATACGCAGTATTTT
CSAHPTYARGGTDTQYF
>-|TRBD2|TRBJ2-7|TRBV4-2
TGTGCCAGCAGCCAGGAGGGAGGGAGCTCCTACGAGCAGTACTTC
CASSQEGGSSYEQYF
>-|TRBD2|TRBJ2-7|TRBV6-6
TGTGCCAGCAGTTACTCGCGGGGGGCCTACGAGCAGTACTTC
CASSYSRGAYEQYF
>few|-|TRBJ1-5|TRBV6-5
TGTGCCAGCTCCGCAGCGAAACTGAATCAGCCCCAGCATTTT
CASSAAKLNQPQHF
>-|-|TRBJ2-4|TRBV7-2
TGTGCCAGCAGCTTATCTTTGTCGTTAGTCAAAAACATTCAGTACTTC
CASSLSLSLVKNIQYF
>-|TRBD2|TRBJ2-3|TRBV12-3/TRBV12-4
TGTGCCAGCAGTTTAGCCTTTAGCGGGGGGGCGGATACGCAGTATTTT
CASSLAFSGGADTQYF
>many|-|TRBJ1-1|TRBV7-2
TGTGCCAGCAGCGGATTGGGAAGGGCTGAAGCTTTCTTT
CASSGLGRAEAFF
>few|-|TRBJ2-2|TRBV5-1
TGCGCCAGCAGCTCCGGTTCCGCGAACACCGGGGAGCTGTTTTTT
CASSSGSANTGELFF
>many|TRBD1|TRBJ1-2|TRBV7-2
TGTGCCAGCAGTTACTCCCGGGACAGAGAAAAATTC
CASSYSRDREKF
>few|-|TRBJ2-3|TRBV7-8
TGTGCCAGCAGCCCGGGACTCCCGAGGGATACGCAGTATTTT
CASSPGLPRDTQYF
>-|TRBD1|TRBJ1-2|TRBV12-5
TGTGCTAGTGGTCCCCCCAGCGGGGACAGGGTGGTGGGCTACACCTTC
CASGPPSGDRVVGYTF
>-|-|TRBJ2-2|TRBV7-7
TGTGCCAGCAGCTTAGCGGAGGGTCCCGGGGAGCTGTTTTTT
CASSLAEGPGELFF
>many|-|TRBJ1-5|TRBV7-2
TGTGCCAGCAGCTTAGTACTGCGCAATCAGCCCCAGCATTTT
CASSLVLRNQPQHF
>few|TRBD1|TRBJ2-3|TRBV24-1
TGTGCCACCAGTGAACTCGACAGGGGGACAGATACGCAGTATTTT
CATSELDRGTDTQYF
>-|-|TRBJ2-7|TRBV30
TGTGCCTGGAGCTGGCAGTCCTACGAGCAGTACTTC
CAWSWQSYEQYF
>-|TRBD2|TRBJ2-2|TRBV29-1
TGCAGCGGGATTAAAGCGGGGGTTAACACCGGGGAGCTGTTTTTT
CSGIKAGVNTGELFF
>many|TRBD1|TRBJ1-2|TRBV5-1
TGCGCCAGCAGCTCGACAGGGCGAGGCTACACCTTC
CASSSTGRGYTF
>-|-|TRBJ1-5|TRBV5-1
TGCGCCAGCAGCTGGAATCAGCCCCAGCATTTT
CASSWNQPQHF
>-|TRBD1|TRBJ1-1|TRBV11-3
TGTGCCAGCAGCCAAGGACAGGTCACTGAAGCTTTCTTT
CASSQGQVTEAFF
>few|-|TRBJ2-3|TRBV10-3
TGTGCCATCAGTCTGGGTAACACAGATACGCAGTATTTT
CAISLGNTDTQYF
>few|-|TRBJ1-2|TRBV12-3/TRBV12-4
TGTGCCAGCAGCTCTGAACAGTGGGACGGTAACTATGGCTACACCTTC
CASSSEQWDGNYGYTF
>once|-|TRBJ1-1|TRBV20-1
TGCAGTGCTAGGCCGTCAGTGGTAGGGTTCGGGACTGAAGCTTTCTTT
CSARPSVVGFGTEAFF
>-|-|TRBJ2-3|TRBV5-1
TGCGCCAGCAGTTCCGGGACGGCTATAGATACGCAGTATTTT
CASSSGTAIDTQYF
>few|-|TRBJ2-1|TRBV4-1
TGCGCCAGCAGCCCCACCCCGAGAGGACTGGAGCAGTTCTTC
CASSPTPRGLEQFF